This TCR beta chain was obtained from a study of regulatory T cells in long-lasting Graves disease. Across the whole study: Persistent Graves' disease required over 5 years of antithyroid drugs and positive TSH receptor antibodies. Study findings and constraints: The analysis examined peripheral blood only and excluded thyroid tissue.

Arm-PCR with iRepertoire HTBI primers amplified the CDR3 regions for these TCR beta libraries. Authors' data handling: Identified segments across samples numbered more than 55 TRBV and roughly 15 TRBJ. From the multiplex PCR reads, TCRdb called clonotypes with MiXCR, one entry per CDR3 protein. These V and J calls are TCRdb output, not the study's own analysis. The sample lists 350,000 to 450,000 distinct CDR3 sequences; less than 25% were seen once. This sample's time point: persistent/refractory GD, antithyroid drugs over 5 years with positive TRAb. PBMC RNA served as the TCR library source. The sample holds many counts of this clonotype. The antigen remains unidentified. This TCR derives from a female donor with Graves disease. Specimen: peripheral blood mononuclear cells (PBMCs), collected when the disease was refractory, from a patient treated with antithyroid drugs.

The CDR3 region is CASSLTRYSYNSPLHF. CDR3 DNA sequence: TGTGCCAGCAGCTTGACTCGTTACTCCTATAATTCACCCCTCCACTTT. The chain recombines TRBV5-8 with TRBJ1-6; D remains ambiguous. CDR3 length equals 16 residues. Trimming cost V 1 base and J 0 bases, with 8 bases left between them. Per germline, CDR1 SGHTS and CDR2 YDEGEE.